The rows below give T cell receptor beta chains drawn from one sample of a study of OX40 agonist ivuxolimab in advanced cancers. Sequencing was performed with immunoSEQ multiplex PCR; in TCRdb, only in-frame clones are kept and a portion is missing. The data hold 35,000 to 45,000 clones, with around two thirds observed a single time. The starting material was CD4+ or CD8+ T cells sorted from blood, obtained in a trial of the OX40 agonist ivuxolimab. These receptors all come from an adult with an advanced solid tumor such as melanoma, head and neck, liver or kidney cancer. CDR3s include the opening cysteine and the closing phenylalanine or tryptophan. Each record gives: D gene, V gene, J gene, CDR3 protein. D genes are given only for firm matches.

TRBD2	TRBV5-1	TRBJ2-3	CASSSSGGSADTQYF
-	TRBV5-1	TRBJ2-2	CASNIWGREATGELFF
-	TRBV7-2	TRBJ1-5	CASSLVGGGSNQPQHF
-	TRBV7-8	TRBJ1-5	CASSLSFNQPQHF
-	TRBV14	TRBJ2-7	CASSQEGAGYYEQYF
TRBD1	TRBV6-6	TRBJ2-1	CASRAGTGKYNEQFF
-	TRBV6-1	TRBJ1-2	CASSIQGEYGYTF
TRBD2	TRBV7-3	TRBJ2-3	CASSPSGGPDTQYF
-	TRBV11-2	TRBJ1-1	CASSLRGPDTEAFF
-	TRBV7-8	TRBJ2-5	CASSLGPFQETQYF
-	TRBV18	TRBJ1-2	CASSPSQESHYGYTF
TRBD2	TRBV5-1	TRBJ2-5	CASSKTSALGETQYF
-	TRBV11-2	TRBJ2-7	CASSFQQGIKYEQYF
-	TRBV10-3	TRBJ2-7	CAIIDREGRTYEQYF
TRBD1	TRBV29-1	TRBJ1-2	CSVGSTGQGADGSNGYTF
TRBD2	TRBV5-6	TRBJ2-3	CASSSGLAGSTQYF
-	TRBV5-6	TRBJ2-3	CASSSAVLDTQYF
-	TRBV7-6	TRBJ2-3	CASSLGGAGTDTQYF
TRBD2	TRBV10-3	TRBJ2-1	CAGAGDSNEQFF
-	TRBV7-3	TRBJ1-1	CASSLALNTEAFF
TRBD1	TRBV4-1	TRBJ1-5	CASSQRTGVHQPQHF
-	TRBV19	TRBJ2-6	CASSGADAGANVLTF
-	TRBV7-6	TRBJ1-3	CASSIDIGNTIYF
TRBD1	TRBV2	TRBJ2-2	CASREQGAGELFF
TRBD1	TRBV6-5	TRBJ2-7	CASRNPGQGGDEQYF
-	TRBV4-2	TRBJ2-7	CASSHEQGSSYEQYF
-	TRBV27	TRBJ2-5	CASSLSAATSQETQYF
-	TRBV19	TRBJ1-2	CASSIDRVSAYGYTF
TRBD1	TRBV6-5	TRBJ1-2	CASSYSSTGQQHGYTF
TRBD1	TRBV2	TRBJ2-2	CASRAGTGGFGELFF
TRBD1	TRBV5-1	TRBJ1-1	CASSAYRGTEAFF
-	TRBV7-7	TRBJ2-3	CASSLDSNTDTQYF
-	TRBV29-1	TRBJ1-1	CSVVQAWGTEAFF
-	TRBV15	TRBJ2-1	CATSRGPPGSYNEQFF
-	TRBV7-9	TRBJ2-7	CASSRTYEQYF
TRBD1	TRBV6-5	TRBJ1-1	CASVGQGNSQVAFF
TRBD1	TRBV11-3	TRBJ2-1	CASSLETGGYFDEQFF
-	TRBV6-6	TRBJ2-7	CASNYRDLSEQYF
TRBD2	TRBV5-1	TRBJ2-1	CASSFSGGLLNEQFF
TRBD1	TRBV2	TRBJ1-2	CASSVTGDGYTF